A single sample gave rise to the 25 T cell receptor beta chains below, sequenced in a study of shared clonotypes between healthy human individuals. Using immunoSEQ multiplex PCR, the repertoire was profiled, and TCRdb retains in-frame clones only, with some absent. Of about 2.4 million clones in the sample, over 85% were seen once. Specimen: naive CD4+ T cells from PBMCs. Regarding subset: CD45RA+ positively selected. All receptors derive from a man aged 18 to 29 in good health. Some clones in this sample may be carry-over from other donors' samples.

The chain is built from TRBV21-1 and TRBJ1-2. TRBV21-1 is a pseudogene. The CDR3 contains 16 residues. This chain's CDR3 is CASSKWGGGEENGYTF. The CDR3, as DNA: TGTGCCAGCAGCAAATGGGGAGGGGGCGAAGAGAATGGCTACACCTTC.

The chain recombines TRBV11-3 with TRBJ2-3; maybe TRBD1 (5 bases). The V and J ends lost 1 base and 9 bases respectively, with 8 bases between them. The germline V gene encodes CDR1 SGHNT and CDR2 YENEEA. This CDR3 region has 12 residues. The CDR3 reads CASSLVQGTQYF. The CDR3 region has the DNA TGTGCCAGCAGCTTAGTTCAGGGAACGCAGTATTTT.

This rearrangement joins TRBV15 to TRBJ2-7; no firm D call. Germline V gives CDR1 LNHNV, CDR2 YYDKDF (reference sequence). This CDR3 comprises 13 residues. The V gene lost 0 bases and the J gene lost 4 bases, with 7 bases spanning the gap. CDR3 DNA sequence: TGTGCCACCAGCAGAGATTCCAGGTACGAGCAGTACTTC. Amino acid sequence: CATSRDSRYEQYF.

The chain employs TRBV5-8 and TRBJ2-1; 8 bases align to TRBD2. After removal of 6 bases from V and 3 bases from J, the junction contained 8 bases not matched to a gene. CDR3 length: 15 residues. CDR1 is SGHTS and CDR2 is YDEGEE in the germline V gene. CDR3 amino acids: CASNWAGGSYNEQFF. The CDR3 DNA sequence: TGTGCCAGCAACTGGGCGGGAGGAAGCTACAATGAGCAGTTCTTC.

This chain uses TRBV28 with TRBJ2-3; 10 bases are a match to TRBD2. J lost 0 bases, V lost 7 bases, and 13 bases had no gene match. CDR1 and CDR2 from the germline V gene are MDHEN and SYDVKM. The length of the CDR3 is 18 residues. In DNA form, the CDR3 reads TGTGCCAGCAAAACTCCGGGACTAGCGTTCACTAGCACAGATACGCAGTATTTT. Translated, it gives CASKTPGLAFTSTDTQYF. The full variable domain, rest sourced from reference TRBV28 and TRBJ2-3, is DVKVTQSSRYLVKRTGEKVFLECVQDMDHENMFWYRQDPGLGLRLIYFSYDVKMKEKGDIPEGYSVSREKKERFSLILESASTNQTSMYLCASKTPGLAFTSTDTQYFGPGTRLTVL.

This CDR3 reads CAWNPTGARHQETQYF. In DNA form, the CDR3 reads TGTGCCTGGAACCCCACAGGAGCGAGACACCAAGAGACCCAGTACTTC. The chain joins TRBV30 to TRBJ2-5; the D gene is possibly TRBD1 (5 bases). The germline gives CDR1 GTSNPN, CDR2 SVGIG (reference sequence). V was clipped by 4 bases and J by 0 bases, with 18 bases between them. CDR3 length equals 16 residues.

The rearrangement links TRBV11-2 to TRBJ2-7; tentatively, D is TRBD2 (5 bases). The CDR3 length is 14 residues. CDR1 SGHAT and CDR2 FQNNGV come from the germline V gene. The V gene lost 5 bases and the J gene lost 2 bases, with 13 bases spanning the gap. CDR3 coding DNA: TGTGCCAGCAGCCTAACGGGAAAACCCTACGAGCAGTACTTC. Translating it yields CASSLTGKPYEQYF.

The gene calls are TRBV9 and TRBJ2-1; tentative D call: TRBD2 (6 bases). Germline V gene sequence: CDR1 SGDLS, CDR2 YYNGEE. V lost 0 bases and J 0 bases, leaving 19 bases between the germline ends. The CDR3 is 19 amino acids. The CDR3 DNA follows: TGTGCCAGCAGCGTAGTCGGGACTCCACCCCTCCCCTCCTACAATGAGCAGTTCTTC. Its protein is CASSVVGTPPLPSYNEQFF. The variable domain in full, with the rest retrieved from reference TRBV9 and TRBJ2-1, is DSGVTQTPKHLITATGQRVTLRCSPRSGDLSVYWYQQSLDQGLQFLIQYYNGEERAKGNILERFSAQQFPDLHSELNLSSLELGDSALYFCASSVVGTPPLPSYNEQFFGPGTRLTVL.

V is TRBV25-1 and J is TRBJ2-3, with a tentative D call TRBD2 (6 bases). The CDR3 length is 15 residues. V gave up 0 bases and J gave up 2 bases, with 9 bases separating them. In germline, CDR1 is MGHDK, CDR2 SYGVNS. CDR3 residues: CASSEYGGVTDTQYF. CDR3 DNA: TGTGCCAGCAGTGAATATGGAGGGGTCACAGATACGCAGTATTTT.

The genes are TRBV15 and TRBJ2-7; maybe TRBD2 (6 bases). The CDR3 runs 14 residues. CDR1 LNHNV and CDR2 YYDKDF come from the germline V gene (reference sequence). Trimming stripped 3 bases from V and 9 bases from J, with 18 bases between. CDR3 coding DNA: TGTGCCACCAGCAGCGGGAGTTCCCCCTCGGTGCAGTACTTC. Amino acid sequence: CATSSGSSPSVQYF.

As regards this clone: The same CDR3 also results from other DNA sequences found in this sample. This sequence joins TRBV5-1 and TRBJ2-5; D gene unclear. Germline values: CDR1 SGHRS, CDR2 YFSETQ. Trimming took 0 bases from V and 5 from J, leaving 2 bases between them. This CDR3 has 11 amino acids. The CDR3 loop is CASSLVETQYF. DNA of the CDR3: TGCGCCAGCAGCTTGGTCGAGACCCAGTACTTC.

This clone appeared a single time. This chain links TRBV7-2 with TRBJ2-3; 15 nucleotides line up with TRBD2. This CDR3 is 16 amino acids long. In germline, CDR1 is SGHTA, CDR2 FQGNSA. With V trimmed by 3 bases and J by 8 bases, 6 bases remained unmatched. The CDR3: CASSLGLAGGPGTQYF. As DNA, the CDR3 is TGTGCCAGCAGCTTGGGACTAGCGGGAGGACCAGGTACGCAGTATTTT.

The chain combines TRBV10-3 with TRBJ2-3, with no clear D. Germline V gives CDR1 ENHRY, CDR2 SYGVKD. The CDR3 is 15 amino acids. The germline V and J ends were trimmed by 6 bases and 5 bases, with 18 bases remaining between them. In DNA, the CDR3 is TGTGCCATCAGGGTCGGCAGCCCCGGGCAAGATACGCAGTATTTT. Its protein is CAIRVGSPGQDTQYF.

The rearrangement uses TRBV29-1 and TRBJ2-7; D remains ambiguous. Deletions cut 7 bases from V and 3 bases from J, with 13 bases between. CDR1 SQVTM and CDR2 ANQGSEA come from the germline V gene. The CDR3 consists of 12 residues. Here the CDR3 reads CSASRVNYEQYF. Written as DNA, the CDR3 is TGCAGCGCCTCCCGCGTTAACTACGAGCAGTACTTC.

The chain's CDR3 is CASGLAGGGPLNEQFF. CDR3 sequence (DNA): TGTGCTAGTGGTTTGGCCGGTGGGGGTCCCTTAAATGAGCAGTTCTTC. The chain has TRBV12-5 and TRBJ2-1; D tentatively reads TRBD1 or TRBD2 (5 bases each). The CDR3 has 16 residues. Trimming removed 1 base from V and 7 bases from J, with 17 bases in between. Germline V gene data show CDR1 as LGHNT and CDR2 as FRNRAP.

This clone was observed a single time. The V call is TRBV18, the J call TRBJ2-7; D is unresolved. The CDR3 loop spans 13 amino acids. The germline V gene has CDR1 KGHSH and CDR2 LQKENI. Trimming removed 1 base from V and 7 bases from J, with 11 bases in between. CDR3 residues: CASSPHSADEQYF. The CDR3 DNA reads TGTGCCAGCTCACCACATTCGGCGGATGAGCAGTACTTC.

The chain joins TRBV19 to TRBJ1-5; D may be TRBD1 (5 bases). This CDR3 contains 13 residues. Trimming pared 7 bases from V and 5 bases from J, leaving 12 bases between. Per germline, CDR1 LNHDA and CDR2 SQIVND (reference sequence). The CDR3 loop is CASMRAGDQPQHF. The CDR3 DNA reads as TGTGCCAGTATGCGGGCGGGGGATCAGCCCCAGCATTTT.

The chain carries TRBV6-5 and TRBJ2-3; no reliable D call. This CDR3 is built from 12 residues. CDR1 is MNHEY, CDR2 SVGAGI, per germline. Trimming stripped 10 bases from V and 2 bases from J, with 10 bases between. The CDR3 bases are TGTGCCATAGTTGCAAACACAGATACGCAGTATTTT. This sequence encodes CAIVANTDTQYF.

This clone was recorded once. This chain connects TRBV18 to TRBJ2-7, with 9 nucleotides matching TRBD1. CDR1 is KGHSH, CDR2 LQKENI, per germline. The V gene end was trimmed by 5 bases and the J gene end by 3 bases; junction bases not matched to a gene: 8. The CDR3 is 15 residues long. The CDR3: CASSVGQGTYYEQYF. CDR3 bases: TGTGCCAGCTCAGTAGGACAGGGGACTTACTACGAGCAGTACTTC.

The chain combines TRBV15 with TRBJ2-7; maybe TRBD1 (6 bases). V lost 0 bases and J lost 3, with 12 bases in between. CDR3 size: 15 residues. The germline V gene encodes CDR1 LNHNV and CDR2 YYDKDF (reference sequence). The DNA of the CDR3 is TGTGCCACCAGCAGAGATTGGCAGGGACACTACGAGCAGTACTTC. This translates into CATSRDWQGHYEQYF. The entire variable domain, with the rest obtained from reference TRBV15 and TRBJ2-7, is as follows: DAMVIQNPRYQVTQFGKPVTLSCSQTLNHNVMYWYQQKSSQAPKLLFHYYDKDFNNEADTPDNFQSRRPNTSFCFLDIRSPGLGDTAMYLCATSRDWQGHYEQYFGPGTRLTVT.

There are a few counts of this clone. The chain couples TRBV9 to TRBJ1-1, with no clear D. There are 13 residues in the CDR3. The V and J ends lost 4 bases and 0 bases respectively, with 7 bases between them. CDR1 and CDR2 from the germline V gene are SGDLS and YYNGEE. The CDR3 bases are TGTGCCAGCAGCCGGGGAGTGAACACTGAAGCTTTCTTT. Translated, it gives CASSRGVNTEAFF.

The rearrangement links TRBV2 to TRBJ1-5; D is possibly TRBD1 (5 bases). Germline V CDR1 and CDR2: SNHLY, FYNNEI. This CDR3 is 17 amino acids long. The V end lost 3 bases, the J end lost 6 bases, and 21 bases lay between the germline ends. CDR3 sequence: CASSEGRRDRSGQPQHF. The CDR3 DNA reads TGTGCCAGCAGTGAGGGGAGGAGGGACCGTTCGGGTCAGCCCCAGCATTTT.

The chain combines TRBV27 with TRBJ2-3; no clear D gene. This CDR3 comprises 14 residues. The V end lost 6 bases, the J end lost 2 bases, and 12 bases lay between the germline ends. Germline loops: CDR1 MNHEY, CDR2 SMNVEV (reference sequence). The CDR3 loop is CASRRLGFTDTQYF. For the CDR3, the DNA is TGTGCCAGCAGGCGCCTGGGGTTCACAGATACGCAGTATTTT.

The chain links TRBV27 to TRBJ2-7; D is uncertain. This CDR3 region has 13 residues. V dropped 6 bases and J dropped 3 bases, with 12 bases sitting between them. Germline values: CDR1 MNHEY, CDR2 SMNVEV (reference sequence). CDR3 DNA sequence: TGTGCCAGCAGCCAGACACCCGGCTACGAGCAGTACTTC. This codes for CASSQTPGYEQYF.

The rearrangement links TRBV5-1 to TRBJ2-3, with 9 bases matching TRBD2. V lost 0 bases and J lost 2; bases outside the gene matches: 13. CDR1 and CDR2 (germline): SGHRS, YFSETQ. The CDR3 contains 19 residues. The CDR3 region is CASSLARAGGPLFTDTQYF. Here the CDR3 DNA reads TGCGCCAGCAGCTTGGCGAGGGCGGGAGGGCCCCTTTTCACAGATACGCAGTATTTT.